This TCR beta chain was observed in a study of T cell changes during pregnancy in multiple sclerosis. Germline V lookup: CDR1 SNHLY, CDR2 FYNNEI. Deletions cut 6 bases from V and 5 bases from J, with 16 bases between. This CDR3 spans 14 amino acids. Libraries were prepared by immunoSEQ multiplex PCR; TCRdb keeps only in-frame clonotypes and omits some of them. The sample lists over 50,000 clones, 89% occurring once. The receptor was isolated from a female donor with multiple sclerosis, enrolled in a pregnancy study. The sequences come from peripheral blood, collected after pregnancy. This sequence joins TRBV2 and TRBJ2-5; D might be TRBD1 (8 bases). In nucleotides, the CDR3 is TGTGCCAGCAGCCTAGACAGGGGAGGGGAGACCCAGTACTTC. Protein sequence: CASSLDRGGETQYF.